Listed below are T cell receptor beta chains from one sample, sequenced in a study of shared clonotypes between healthy human individuals. Generated by immunoSEQ multiplex PCR, the TCRdb table keeps only in-frame clones and is missing some. The repertoire holds under 2.5 million clones, with roughly 90% as singletons. The sample comprised naive CD4+ T cells from PBMCs. All receptors come from a man between 18 and 29 years old in good health. Some clones in this sample may be carry-over from other donors' samples. Each CDR3 is given with its conserved first and last residue. D genes are given only for firm matches.

j_gene | v_gene | d_gene | CDR3nt | CDR3aa
TRBJ2-7 | TRBV7-2 | NA | TGTGCCAGCAGCTTACTAGCGCCGGTCGAGCAGTACTTC | CASSLLAPVEQYF
TRBJ2-7 | TRBV14 | TRBD1 | TGTGCCAGCAGCCAGCCGGGACAGGGCTCCGAGCAGTACTTC | CASSQPGQGSEQYF
TRBJ2-2 | TRBV11-3 | NA | TGTGCCAGCAGCCCAGGAAAGGGGATTGACACCGGGGAGCTGTTTTTT | CASSPGKGIDTGELFF
TRBJ1-1 | TRBV6-5 | NA | TGTGCCAGCAACGCGAGGCAGGGCCACACTGAAGCTTTCTTT | CASNARQGHTEAFF
TRBJ2-2 | TRBV6-5 | TRBD2 | TGTGCCAGCAGTTACTATACGGGGGGGACCACCGGGGAGCTGTTTTTT | CASSYYTGGTTGELFF
TRBJ2-1 | TRBV11-2 | NA | TGTGCCAGCAGCCGACAACCTTACTCGGGTGGCAATGAGCAGTTCTTC | CASSRQPYSGGNEQFF
TRBJ2-5 | TRBV5-4 | NA | TGTGCCAGCAGCATACCGGGGAGGCCCCCCGGGGAGACCCAGTACTTC | CASSIPGRPPGETQYF
TRBJ2-1 | TRBV7-8 | TRBD1 | TGTGCCAGCACCTTCCGAAAAAAACAGGGGTTGTCCTACAATGAGCAGTTCTTC | CASTFRKKQGLSYNEQFF
TRBJ2-5 | TRBV27 | NA | TGTGCCAGCAGTTTGAACAGAAAAGAGACCCAGTACTTC | CASSLNRKETQYF
TRBJ1-3 | TRBV19 | NA | TGTGCCAGTAGTCTGGGCTTCACCGGAAACACCATATATTTT | CASSLGFTGNTIYF
TRBJ2-4 | TRBV2 | NA | TGTGCCAGCAGTGTGGGGGGAGCGGAAAACATTCAGTACTTC | CASSVGGAENIQYF
TRBJ2-5 | TRBV28 | TRBD1 | TGTGCCAGCAGCGTGACAGGGGGCCCGGCGGGGACCCAGTACTTC | CASSVTGGPAGTQYF